What follows are 28 T cell receptor beta chains derived from one specimen sequenced in a study of tumor and adjacent non-tumor tissue in lung cancer. The template was RNA from unsorted bulk tissue. More than 3 cm separated this lung sample from the edge of the tumor. Three rounds of nested PCR, following a modified ARM-PCR protocol, produced the TCRbeta library. TCRdb processed the multiplex PCR reads anew with MiXCR; each CDR3 protein has one entry. The sample gives some 66,000 distinct CDR3 sequences, about 63% of which show up once; less than 35% is in the top ten. Source material: distant non-tumor lung tissue. These receptors were taken from a man aged 70 or older with non-small cell lung cancer.

The gene calls are TRBV7-8 and TRBJ2-7; the D is unclear. The V gene lost 6 bases and the J gene lost 6 bases, with 21 bases spanning the gap. Per germline, CDR1 SGHVS and CDR2 FQNEAQ. This CDR3 is 15 amino acids long. CDR3 loop: CASRLMGPSDGEQYF. CDR3 in DNA: TGTGCCAGCAGGTTAATGGGCCCTAGTGACGGCGAGCAGTACTTC.

Note on this clonotype: A junction end diverges from the germline sequence, so it may reflect a read error. The chain recombines TRBV4-1 with TRBJ2-1, with TRBD2 matching over 7 bases. CDR3 length: 16 amino acids. Germline lookup yields CDR1 MGHRA and CDR2 YSYEKL. CDR3: CVSSQVTREGYNEQFF. In DNA form, the CDR3 reads TGCGTCAGCAGCCAAGTTACGAGGGAGGGGTACAATGAGCAGTTCTTC.

Comment on this clonotype: No conserved phenylalanine or tryptophan ends this CDR3, so it is likely a read error. V and J are TRBV6-5 and TRBJ2-3, with D possibly being TRBD1 or TRBD2 (6 bases each). Germline CDR1 MNHEY, CDR2 SVGAGI. Trimming pared 4 bases from V and 5 bases from J, leaving 16 bases between. This CDR3 contains 15 residues. CDR3 sequence: CASSFNGRGGDTQYL. The CDR3 nucleotides read TGTGCCAGCAGTTTTAACGGCAGGGGAGGAGATACGCAGTATCTT.

This clonotype came up many times. The gene calls are TRBV6-1 and TRBJ2-7, with D hard to call. Germline assignment: CDR1 MNHNS and CDR2 SASEGT. The CDR3 contains 15 residues. Trimming removed 4 bases at V and 0 bases at J, with 13 bases between. CDR3 coding DNA: TGTGCCAGCAGTGCATTCGGCGGTGGCTCCTACGAGCAGTACTTC. This translates into CASSAFGGGSYEQYF.

As for this clonotype: A read error is possible here, since a much larger clone lies one base away. This rearrangement joins TRBV6-1 to TRBJ1-2; D gene uncertain. This CDR3 has 13 amino acids. The germline V gene encodes CDR1 MNHNS and CDR2 SASEGT. Trimming shortened V by 5 bases and J by 5 bases, and 12 bases separated the two germline ends. The CDR3 DNA reads as TGTGCCAGCAGTATCTCGGCCAGTTATGGCTACACCTTC. Translated: CASSISASYGYTF.

In regard to this clonotype: The junction departs from germline at one end; a sequencing error may be responsible. V and J are TRBV6-5 and TRBJ2-5; D may be TRBD1 (6 bases). Germline V CDR1 and CDR2: MNHEY, SVGAGI. CDR3 size: 13 residues. CDR3 coding DNA: TGTGCCAGCACTTCGACAGGCCAAGAGACCCAATACTTC. It is translated as CASTSTGQETQYF.

This clonotype occurred many times. This chain joins TRBV10-3 and TRBJ2-3, with TRBD2 identical over 8 bases. This CDR3 has 15 amino acids. Germline trimming cut 11 bases from V and 0 bases from J; bases unmatched to any gene: 10. The germline gives CDR1 ENHRY, CDR2 SYGVKD. CDR3 nucleotides: TGTGCCCATAAGGGGGAGCGGGAGAGCACAGATACGCAGTATTTT. Translated: CAHKGERESTDTQYF.

A note on this clonotype: The conserved closing phenylalanine or tryptophan is absent in this CDR3, likely reflecting a read error. V gene TRBV11-2 combines with J gene TRBJ1-1; possibly TRBD1 for D (6 bases). The length of the CDR3 is 16 residues. Trimming cost V 3 bases and J 8 bases, with 22 bases left between them. Germline loops: CDR1 SGHAT, CDR2 FQNNGV. The CDR3 DNA reads as TGTGCCAGCAGCTTCCCGCCCACCCGGGGGGCCACCGAAGCTTTCTGT. This translates into CASSFPPTRGATEAFC.

The V gene is TRBV6-1, the J gene TRBJ2-3; tentative D call: TRBD1 (7 bases). CDR1 MNHNS and CDR2 SASEGT come from the germline V gene. The CDR3 totals 15 residues. The V and J ends lost 10 bases and 3 bases respectively, with 20 bases between them. Here the CDR3 reads CANGRDSVGTDTQYF. CDR3 nucleotides: TGTGCCAACGGGCGGGACAGCGTAGGAACAGATACGCAGTATTTT.

On this clonotype itself: Germline is not matched at one junction end, which may reflect a read error. The V and J genes are TRBV2 and TRBJ2-3; the match to TRBD2 covers 7 bases. The CDR3 has 15 amino acids. CDR1 is SNHLY and CDR2 is FYNNEI in the germline V gene. The CDR3, as DNA: TGTGCCAGCAGAATGGGGGGGGGAAGCATAGATACGCAGTATTTT. This sequence encodes CASRMGGGSIDTQYF. The full variable domain, rest sourced from reference TRBV2 and TRBJ2-3, is EPEVTQTPSHQVTQMGQEVILRCVPISNHLYFYWYRQILGQKVEFLVSFYNNEISEKSEIFDDQFSVERPDGSNFTLKIRSTKLEDSAMYFCASRMGGGSIDTQYFGPGTRLTVL.

The V gene is TRBV4-1, the J gene TRBJ1-4; D call uncertain. Germline CDR1 is MGHRA and CDR2 is YSYEKL. CDR3 length equals 12 residues. Trimming took 10 bases from V and 5 from J, leaving 11 bases between them. The CDR3 region has the DNA TGCGCCAACAACCGCCCGAATGAAAAACTGTTTTTT. Its protein is CANNRPNEKLFF.

This clonotype was detected only a few times. This clone may be a read error of a much larger clone one base away. This chain joins TRBV12-3 or TRBV12-4 and TRBJ1-5, with D maybe TRBD1 (6 bases). This CDR3 has 14 residues. CDR3 protein: CASSKQGFNQSQHF. The CDR3 nucleotides are TGTGCCAGCAGTAAACAGGGCTTCAATCAGTCCCAGCATTTT.

This clonotype is a singleton in its sample. At one of its ends the junction is not consistent with the germline gene, which may arise from a read error. The gene calls are TRBV11-2 and TRBJ1-6; D is unclear. This CDR3 has 14 amino acids. Germline V gene sequence: CDR1 SGHAT, CDR2 FQNNGV. The CDR3 sequence: CASSLVALNPPLHF. The DNA for the CDR3 is TGTGCCAGTAGCTTAGTCGCTCTCAATCCACCCCTCCACTTT.

This clonotype is a singleton in its sample. Just one base apart from a much larger clone, this may be a read error. The genes are TRBV20-1 and TRBJ2-3; a possible D gene is TRBD1 (6 bases). Germline V gene lookup returns CDR1 DFQATT and CDR2 SNEGSKA (reference sequence). The ends were cut back, 6 bases at V and 0 bases at J, with 19 bases in the middle. The CDR3 sequence is 16 residues long. The CDR3 here is CSAQDRTVTSTDTQYF. The CDR3 coding sequence is TGCAGTGCCCAAGACCGGACAGTCACTAGCACAGATACGCAGTATTTT.

This clonotype was counted between two and nine times. This sequence joins TRBV20-1 and TRBJ1-4, with 7 nucleotides matching TRBD1. Germline trimming cut 5 bases from V and 2 bases from J; bases unmatched to any gene: 5. Per germline, CDR1 DFQATT and CDR2 SNEGSKA (reference sequence). The CDR3 is 14 amino acids. Written as DNA, the CDR3 is TGCAGTGCTCCAGGGGGTCGGACTAATGAAAAACTGTTTTTT. This translates into CSAPGGRTNEKLFF.

Comments on this clonotype: The junction and the germline gene differ at one end; a read error may be behind it. V and J are TRBV5-4 and TRBJ2-1; TRBD1 matches 7 bases. Germline V gene sequence: CDR1 SGHNT, CDR2 YYREEE (reference sequence). This CDR3 comprises 15 residues. The CDR3 protein is CTSSAQGYIGQQQFF. Written as DNA, the CDR3 is TGTACCAGCAGCGCACAGGGGTATATTGGACAGCAACAATTCTTC.

About this clonotype: One base away lies a much larger clone, so this may be a sequencing read error. The chain carries TRBV30 and TRBJ1-5; 7 bases align to TRBD1. Germline CDR1 is GTSNPN and CDR2 is SVGIG (reference sequence). This CDR3 spans 13 amino acids. The CDR3 loop reads CACKGRGPQPQRF. DNA of the CDR3: TGTGCCTGTAAAGGAAGGGGGCCTCAGCCCCAGCGTTTT.

This clonotype showed up just a few times. A much larger clone differs from this one at a single base, so this may be a read error. The chain recombines TRBV29-1 with TRBJ2-7; D may be TRBD2 (6 bases). The CDR3 spans 12 residues. From germline, CDR1 is SQVTM and CDR2 ANQGSEA. The CDR3 DNA sequence: TGCAGCGTTCGTTCGGGAGACTACGAGCGGTACTTC. Translated, it gives CSVRSGDYERYF.

This clonotype was found many times. The rearrangement joins TRBV6-6 to TRBJ1-2, with D possibly matching TRBD1 (6 bases). Deletions cut 6 bases from V and 4 bases from J, with 12 bases between. Germline loops: CDR1 MNHNY, CDR2 SVGAGI (reference sequence). The CDR3 is 13 residues long. DNA of the CDR3: TGTGCCAGCAGCCGCGGGGGCTTCTATGGCTACACCTTC. It translates to CASSRGGFYGYTF.

There are a few counts of this clonotype. The CDR3 protein is CASSLRTTDNEQFF. The CDR3 DNA follows: TGTGCCAGCAGCTTAAGGACTACAGACAATGAGCAGTTCTTC. The chain carries TRBV7-9 and TRBJ2-1, with D perhaps matching TRBD2 (6 bases). The length of the CDR3 is 14 residues. Germline V gene data show CDR1 as SEHNR and CDR2 as FQNEAQ (reference sequence). V lost 2 bases, J lost 5 bases, and 10 bases lay in between.

The CDR3 coding sequence is TGTGCCAGCAGATGGGGCAGGACCATATCCTACGAGCAGTACTTC. Translated, it gives CASRWGRTISYEQYF. The rearrangement uses TRBV7-3 and TRBJ2-7; possible D gene TRBD1, 5 bases. The CDR3 runs 15 residues. Trimming pared 6 bases from V and 1 base from J, leaving 16 bases between. The germline gives CDR1 SGHTA, CDR2 FQGTGA.

Worth noting for this clonotype: The conserved final phenylalanine or tryptophan is absent from the CDR3, which likely points to a read error. The chain combines TRBV4-1 with TRBJ2-7; D possibly corresponds to TRBD1 (5 bases). This CDR3 comprises 15 residues. V lost 1 base and J lost 6, with 16 bases in between. Germline-derived CDR1 and CDR2 are MGHRA and YSYEKL. The CDR3 DNA reads as TGCGCCAGCAGCCAAGTCCCCCTAGGGGTGTCCGAGCAGTACTCC. It codes for CASSQVPLGVSEQYS.

A note on this clonotype: A much larger clone lies one base from this, so it may be a read error. The J gene is TRBJ2-1, the V gene TRBV6-2 or TRBV6-3, with TRBD2 identical over 8 bases. The J segment lost 8 bases and the V segment lost 6 bases, leaving 9 bases of the junction unmatched. The CDR3 has 14 amino acids. The germline V gene has CDR1 MNHEY and CDR2 SVGEGT. The CDR3 bases are TGTGCCAGCAGCATCGGGGGGGAGGTCGATGAGCAGTTCTTC. This sequence encodes CASSIGGEVDEQFF.

As regards this clonotype: One end of the junction does not line up with germline, which may come from a read error. V and J are TRBV10-2 and TRBJ2-1; 10 bases fit TRBD1. The CDR3 has 16 amino acids. Per germline, CDR1 WSHSY and CDR2 SAAADI. The DNA for the CDR3 is TGCGACAGCAGAGGATCGGACAGGGGGGTAATAGATGAGCAGTTATTC. Translation: CDSRGSDRGVIDEQLF.

As for this clonotype: Mismatch with germline at one junction end may stem from a read error. The rearrangement links TRBV5-1 to TRBJ2-3, with TRBD2 matching over 14 bases. The CDR3 extends over 15 amino acids. Per the germline V gene, CDR1 is SGHRS and CDR2 is YFSETQ. The CDR3 nucleotides are TGCACCAGCAGCTCGACTAGCGGGAGGGCAGATACGCAGTATTTT. Protein sequence: CTSSSTSGRADTQYF.

This clonotype was recorded at least ten times. The chain uses TRBV10-1 and TRBJ2-2, with 9 bases that match TRBD2. Germline trimming cut 9 bases from V and 0 bases from J; bases unmatched to any gene: 20. CDR1 WNHNN and CDR2 SYGVQD come from the germline V gene (reference sequence). The CDR3 consists of 20 residues. The DNA for the CDR3 is TGCGCCAGGAAATCTGCGTTATGGTCAGCGGGAGGAACGAACACCGGGGAGCTGTTTTTT. Its protein is CARKSALWSAGGTNTGELFF.

Of note for this clonotype: One end of the junction fails to match germline, which may point to a read error. The gene calls are TRBV11-2 and TRBJ1-6; D ambiguous. CDR3 size: 14 residues. Germline V CDR1 and CDR2: SGHAT, FQNNGV. CDR3 residues: CARSLVALNSPPHF. The CDR3 nucleotides read TGTGCCAGGAGCTTAGTCGCTCTCAATTCACCCCCCCACTTT.

With regard to this clonotype: This may be a read error: a much more frequent sequence differs by one nucleotide. The CDR3 end shows no conserved phenylalanine or tryptophan, and so a read error is likely. The V gene is TRBV20-1, the J gene TRBJ2-1; TRBD2 is a possible D gene (5 bases). V lost 0 bases and J 5 bases, leaving 8 bases between the germline ends. Germline assignment: CDR1 DFQATT and CDR2 SNEGSKA (reference sequence). The CDR3 is 13 amino acids. The DNA of the CDR3 is TGCAGTGCTAGAGAGCGGGCGGACAATGAGCAGTTCTTA. Translation gives CSARERADNEQFL.